This TCR beta chain originates from a study of CD8 T cells in Susac syndrome. Study context: The Susac syndrome patients that were sequenced included more than 5 with active disease and under 10 in remission.

This clonotype was seen just once. The antigen remains unidentified. The CDR3 consists of 14 residues. Germline CDR1 is SGHDT and CDR2 is YYEEEE. The V end was cut by 4 bases, the J end by 6 bases, with 16 bases between. Study results and limitations: The relatively small number of individuals in the TCR sequencing and HLA analysis was acknowledged by the study. In Susac syndrome, the CD4+ T cell repertoires did not show clonal expansion.

TCR beta sequencing was performed on blood CD8+ and CD4+ T cells. Reverse transcription of about 0.5 to 1 ug RNA used random hexamers. Using its own MiXCR run on the immunoSEQ multiplex PCR reads, TCRdb lists one record per CDR3 protein. The sample includes some 160,000 distinct CDR3 sequences, roughly 94% of them seen just once. The rearrangement links TRBV5-6 to TRBJ1-2, with TRBD1 as a possible D gene (5 bases). The TCR originated in a human donor with Susac syndrome. The sequenced sample consisted of CD4+ T cells from PBMCs. CDR3 bases: TGTGCCAGCAGCCCCGATGCAGGGATGGATGGCTACACCTTC. Encoded protein: CASSPDAGMDGYTF.